This T cell receptor (beta chain) comes out of a study of a mutant IDH1 vaccine in newly diagnosed glioma. Study-level information: Treated individuals were 62.5% male and roughly 40% female, averaging roughly 39 years of age. Week 47 marked visit V13, whereas week 35 marked visit V12.

General study findings and limits: Changes in top peripheral clonotypes did not appear linked to pseudoprogression.

The table came from immunoSEQ multiplex PCR; TCRdb's copy has only in-frame clones and leaves some out. The table has approximately 56,000 clones, around three fifths seen once; the top ten hold about 4.8%. Per germline, CDR1 MGHRA and CDR2 YSYEKL. The CDR3 consists of 15 residues. Trimming cost V 1 base and J 4 bases, with 11 bases left between them. The time point was: week 47, end of study. Every vaccine dose comprised 300 ug of mutant IDH1 20-mer peptide plus topical imiquimod. This clone was observed a few times. The antigen is undetermined. The TCR was taken from a man aged 40-55 years with glioma. Some clones in this sample may be carry-over from other donors' samples. V usage is TRBV4-1 and J usage is TRBJ2-1, with D perhaps given as TRBD1 or TRBD2 (5 bases each). The sample in question was peripheral blood mononuclear cells (PBMCs), obtained from a glioma patient whose treatment included an IDH1 peptide vaccine. Written as DNA, the CDR3 is TGCGCCAGCAGCCAAGGTGAGGGACGATACAATGAGCAGTTCTTC. It codes for CASSQGEGRYNEQFF.